The 26 T cell receptor beta chains below all came from one sample that was sequenced in a study of regulatory T cells in long-lasting Graves disease. The time point: persistent/refractory GD, antithyroid drugs over 5 years with positive TRAb. PBMC RNA was the source of the TCR library. Construction of TCR beta libraries relied on iRepertoire HTBI primers and on Arm-PCR targeting CDR3 regions. MiXCR, applied by TCRdb to the multiplex PCR reads, yields one record per CDR3 protein. The sample records under 500,000 distinct CDR3 sequences, around 20% being singletons. Sample: peripheral blood mononuclear cells (PBMCs), taken when the disease was refractory, from a patient treated with antithyroid drugs. These receptors all come from a female donor with Graves disease.

In this sample, this clonotype turned up many times. J is TRBJ2-5 and V is TRBV7-2; 14 bases fit TRBD2. The junction had 7 bases not matched to a gene; V was cut back by 1 base and J by 6 bases. In germline, CDR1 is SGHTA, CDR2 FQGNSA. There are 17 residues in the CDR3. This chain's CDR3 is CASSLGGTSGSGQTQYF. CDR3 DNA: TGTGCCAGCAGCTTAGGCGGGACTAGCGGGAGTGGGCAGACCCAGTACTTC.

This clonotype showed up just a few times. V and J are TRBV7-9 and TRBJ1-1, with D tentatively TRBD1 (5 bases). With 5 bases removed from V and 1 base from J, the gap between germline ends came to 14 bases. Germline V gene sequence: CDR1 SEHNR, CDR2 FQNEAQ (reference sequence). The CDR3 spans 15 residues. The CDR3 DNA is TGTGCCAGCAGCGGAAAGAGACAGACGAACACTGAAGCTTTCTTT. Its translation: CASSGKRQTNTEAFF.

This clonotype appeared many times. The genes are TRBV12-3 or TRBV12-4 and TRBJ1-1; D remains unclear. The length of the CDR3 is 12 residues. The V and J ends lost 3 bases and 6 bases respectively, with 8 bases between them. The CDR3 reads CASSFAVAEAFF. CDR3 in DNA: TGTGCCAGCAGTTTCGCTGTCGCTGAAGCTTTCTTT.

This clonotype was recorded at least ten times. V is TRBV6-1 and J is TRBJ1-5, with D hard to call. CDR1 MNHNS and CDR2 SASEGT come from the germline V gene. The CDR3 consists of 16 residues. V lost 0 bases and J lost 0, with 9 bases in between. The CDR3 DNA sequence: TGTGCCAGCAGTGAAGCGCTGGAGTATAGCAATCAGCCCCAGCATTTT. Translating gives CASSEALEYSNQPQHF.

This clonotype was seen more than once but under ten times. This chain connects TRBV29-1 to TRBJ2-5; D is unclear. The CDR3 runs to 13 residues. Looked up from germline, CDR1 is SQVTM and CDR2 is ANQGSEA. Trimming pared 7 bases from V and 2 bases from J, leaving 14 bases between. The CDR3 DNA reads as TGCAGCGCCCTCGTAAAGAGGCAAGAGACCCAGTACTTC. This encodes CSALVKRQETQYF.

The chain recombines TRBV5-5 with TRBJ2-1; TRBD2 matches 7 bases. This CDR3 is built from 16 residues. V lost 2 bases and J lost 4; bases outside the gene matches: 9. CDR1 is SGHKS and CDR2 is YYEKEE in the germline V gene (reference sequence). CDR3 region: CASSFEAGPAYNEQFF. The CDR3 region has the DNA TGTGCCAGCAGCTTTGAAGCGGGGCCCGCGTACAATGAGCAGTTCTTC.

The genes are TRBV24-1 and TRBJ2-2; no clear D. This CDR3 region has 16 residues. The V end was cut by 0 bases, the J end by 2 bases, with 9 bases between. Germline loops: CDR1 KGHDR, CDR2 SFDVKD. CDR3 protein: CATSDLGRLNTGELFF. Here the CDR3 DNA reads TGTGCCACCAGTGATTTGGGACGTCTAAACACCGGGGAGCTGTTTTTT.

In its sample, this clonotype was seen many times. The genes are TRBV6-1 and TRBJ2-7; no reliable D call. The germline V gene encodes CDR1 MNHNS and CDR2 SASEGT. CDR3 length equals 13 residues. V was clipped by 10 bases and J by 0 bases, with 13 bases between them. The CDR3 reads CATNPRSSYEQYF. CDR3 nucleotide sequence: TGTGCCACCAACCCCAGGAGCTCCTACGAGCAGTACTTC.

This clonotype was seen repeatedly, ten times or more. The chain uses TRBV12-3 or TRBV12-4 and TRBJ1-2, with D unresolved. The CDR3 length is 13 residues. V was clipped by 3 bases and J by 1 base, with 6 bases between them. CDR3 sequence: CASSFASNYGYTF. DNA for the CDR3: TGTGCCAGCAGTTTCGCCAGTAACTATGGCTACACCTTC.

This clonotype came up many times. The chain recombines TRBV19 with TRBJ1-5, with TRBD1 matching over 7 bases. V was clipped by 7 bases and J by 7 bases; unmatched bases: 10. Germline V lookup: CDR1 LNHDA, CDR2 SQIVND (reference sequence). CDR3 length: 14 residues. The CDR3 loop reads CASKRTGVHQPQHF. As DNA, the CDR3 is TGTGCCAGTAAGAGGACAGGTGTTCACCAGCCCCAGCATTTT.

The rearrangement uses TRBV12-5 and TRBJ2-2; TRBD2 might be the D (6 bases). Deletions cut 3 bases from V and 5 bases from J, with 13 bases between. The CDR3 sequence is 15 residues long. The germline V gene has CDR1 LGHNT and CDR2 FRNRAP. The DNA for the CDR3 is TGTGCTAGTGGTTTTCAGACACGGGAGACCGGGGAGCTGTTTTTT. Protein product: CASGFQTRETGELFF.

This clonotype was counted at least ten times. Here the CDR3 DNA reads TGTGCCAGCAGTGAAGCGACAGGGGATGTCGAGCAGTACTTC. Translation gives CASSEATGDVEQYF. J is TRBJ2-7 and V is TRBV2; the match to TRBD1 covers 8 bases. Germline loops: CDR1 SNHLY, CDR2 FYNNEI. CDR3 size: 14 residues. V trimming: 0 bases; J trimming: 6 bases; junction bases outside the gene matches: 4.

This clonotype has just a few counts. V and J are TRBV27 and TRBJ1-1; 8 nucleotides match TRBD1. V dropped 5 bases and J dropped 3; count of bases not matched to a gene: 8. The CDR3 runs to 15 residues. Germline lookup yields CDR1 MNHEY and CDR2 SMNVEV (reference sequence). CDR3 amino acids: CASSPRTGWHTEAFF. For the CDR3, the DNA is TGTGCCAGCAGTCCACGGACAGGGTGGCACACTGAAGCTTTCTTT.

The chain combines TRBV5-1 with TRBJ2-1; the match to TRBD1 covers 10 bases. With 3 bases clipped from V and 3 bases from J, the junction kept 6 bases outside the gene matches. The germline CDR1 and CDR2 sequences are SGHRS and YFSETQ. The length of the CDR3 is 16 residues. The CDR3 loop is CASSSRRDRGYNEQFF. The CDR3 nucleotides read TGCGCCAGCAGCTCTAGGCGGGACAGGGGCTACAATGAGCAGTTCTTC.

Comment on this clonotype: A much bigger clone sits one base away, suggesting this may be a read error. The V and J genes are TRBV30 and TRBJ2-5, with 9 bases aligning to TRBD2. Germline lookup yields CDR1 GTSNPN and CDR2 SVGIG (reference sequence). The ends lost 5 bases at V and 4 bases at J; junction bases unmatched: 11. The CDR3 runs to 15 residues. Written as DNA, the CDR3 is TGTGCCTGGGCCTCTGCCGGACTAGCGCGAGAGACCCAGTACTTC. This gives the protein CAWASAGLARETQYF.

This clonotype was seen at least ten times. The rearrangement joins TRBV7-2 to TRBJ1-4, with a possible D match to TRBD1 (5 bases). Looked up from germline, CDR1 is SGHTA and CDR2 is FQGNSA. The CDR3 has 15 amino acids. V shed 5 bases and J shed 11 bases, with 21 bases lying between them. The CDR3 is CASSQTQPIGDKLFF. As DNA, the CDR3 is TGTGCCAGCAGCCAAACACAGCCGATCGGGGACAAACTGTTTTTT.

The chain recombines TRBV28 with TRBJ2-7; TRBD2 matches at 10 bases. The V segment lost 6 bases and the J segment 5 bases; nucleotides outside the gene matches: 10. Germline CDR1 reads MDHEN; CDR2 reads SYDVKM. The CDR3 is made up of 15 amino acids. The CDR3 sequence: CASSQTSSGRNEQYF. The CDR3 nucleotides read TGTGCCAGCAGCCAAACCTCTAGCGGGAGAAACGAGCAGTACTTC.

The rearrangement links TRBV7-8 to TRBJ1-2; maybe TRBD1 (5 bases). There are 14 residues in the CDR3. V lost 10 bases and J lost 1, with 16 bases in between. The V gene's germline CDR1 is SGHVS and CDR2 FQNEAQ. CDR3 amino acids: CATRRGIVNYGYTF. The CDR3 region has the DNA TGTGCCACCAGGAGGGGAATTGTTAACTATGGCTACACCTTC.

This rearrangement joins TRBV25-1 to TRBJ2-2; no definite D call. V lost 6 bases, J lost 4 bases, and 12 bases lay in between. CDR3 length: 14 amino acids. Germline CDR1 is MGHDK and CDR2 is SYGVNS. CDR3 in amino acids: CASRRIGSTGELFF. CDR3 in DNA: TGTGCCAGCAGAAGGATAGGAAGCACCGGGGAGCTGTTTTTT.

This clonotype was counted many times. A much more abundant neighbour one base away suggests this may be a read error. The gene calls are TRBV6-5 and TRBJ2-5; D ambiguous. This CDR3 comprises 11 residues. The germline CDR1 and CDR2 sequences are MNHEY and SVGAGI. V was trimmed by 2 bases and J by 4 bases, leaving 2 bases between them. This chain's CDR3 is CASSYLETQYF. CDR3 DNA sequence: TGTGCCAGCAGTTACCTAGAGACCCAGTACTTC.

This clonotype was counted ten times or more. This rearrangement joins TRBV28 to TRBJ1-2, with D unclear. CDR3 size: 13 residues. The V gene lost 2 bases and the J gene lost 5 bases, with 9 bases spanning the gap. Germline lookup yields CDR1 MDHEN and CDR2 SYDVKM. The CDR3: CASSLPLRYGYTF. The DNA of the CDR3 is TGTGCCAGCAGTTTACCCCTTCGATATGGCTACACCTTC.

This clonotype was detected a few times. The chain recombines TRBV5-6 with TRBJ2-2, with 9 bases lining up with TRBD2. The germline V gene has CDR1 SGHDT and CDR2 YYEEEE. Germline trimming cut 4 bases from V and 1 base from J; bases unmatched to any gene: 5. The CDR3 runs to 16 residues. As DNA, the CDR3 is TGTGCCAGCAGCCCAGATAGCGGGAGGAACACCGGGGAGCTGTTTTTT. As protein: CASSPDSGRNTGELFF.

This clonotype was picked up many times. The chain uses TRBV2 and TRBJ1-4; D ambiguous. Germline V CDR1 and CDR2: SNHLY, FYNNEI. The CDR3 is 14 residues long. V lost 6 bases and J lost 5, with 13 bases in between. Written as DNA, the CDR3 is TGTGCCAGCAGCCTCGAGAACCTCAATGAAAAACTGTTTTTT. As protein: CASSLENLNEKLFF.

This clonotype occurred a few times. The chain employs TRBV5-6 and TRBJ1-5, with D uncertain. V was shortened by 1 base and J by 2 bases, with 7 bases between the two germline ends. From germline, CDR1 is SGHDT and CDR2 YYEEEE. This CDR3 region has 14 residues. CDR3 sequence reads: CASSLFQGNQPQHF. Here the CDR3 DNA reads TGTGCCAGCAGCTTGTTCCAGGGCAATCAGCCCCAGCATTTT.

This clonotype was observed at least ten times. The V gene is TRBV7-9, the J gene TRBJ2-7; D not resolved. Germline loops: CDR1 SEHNR, CDR2 FQNEAQ (reference sequence). The CDR3 is made up of 12 amino acids. V gave up 5 bases and J gave up 3 bases, with 8 bases separating them. CDR3 region: CASSPLRYEQYF. In DNA, the CDR3 is TGTGCCAGCAGCCCCCTACGCTACGAGCAGTACTTC.

The table lists this clonotype with many counts. This chain joins TRBV6-1 and TRBJ1-5; 9 bases agree with TRBD1. Germline CDR1 reads MNHNS; CDR2 reads SASEGT. V lost 6 bases and J lost 5; bases outside the gene matches: 2. The CDR3 contains 13 residues. CDR3 in amino acids: CASSRTGDQPQHF. As DNA, the CDR3 is TGTGCCAGCAGCCGGACAGGGGATCAGCCCCAGCATTTT.